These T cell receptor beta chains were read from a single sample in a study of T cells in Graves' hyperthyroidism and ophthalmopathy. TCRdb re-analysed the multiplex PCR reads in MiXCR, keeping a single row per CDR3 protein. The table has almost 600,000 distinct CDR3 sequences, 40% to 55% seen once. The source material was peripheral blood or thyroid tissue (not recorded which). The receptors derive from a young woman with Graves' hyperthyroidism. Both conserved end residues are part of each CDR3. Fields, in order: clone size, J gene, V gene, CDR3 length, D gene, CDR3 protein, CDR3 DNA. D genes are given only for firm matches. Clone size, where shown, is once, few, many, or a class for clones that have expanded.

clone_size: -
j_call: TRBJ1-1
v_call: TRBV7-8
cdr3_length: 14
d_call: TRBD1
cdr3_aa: CASSHGQGNTEAFF
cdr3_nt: TGTGCCAGCTCACACGGACAGGGGAATACTGAAGCTTTCTTT

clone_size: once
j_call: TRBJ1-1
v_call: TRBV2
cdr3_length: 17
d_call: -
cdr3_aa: CASIGLQPTGGNTEAFF
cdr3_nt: TGTGCCAGCATCGGATTGCAACCCACCGGGGGGAACACTGAAGCTTTCTTT

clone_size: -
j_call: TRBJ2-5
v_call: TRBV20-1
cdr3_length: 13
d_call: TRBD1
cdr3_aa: CSASGTGYETQYF
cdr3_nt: TGCAGCGCCTCCGGGACAGGGTACGAGACCCAGTACTTC

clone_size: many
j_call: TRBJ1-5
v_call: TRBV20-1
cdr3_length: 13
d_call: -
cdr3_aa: CSGQTHSQQPQHF
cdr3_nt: TGCAGCGGACAGACGCACAGTCAGCAGCCCCAGCATTTT

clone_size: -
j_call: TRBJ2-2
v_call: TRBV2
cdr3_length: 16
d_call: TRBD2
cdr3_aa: CASSELAGVDTGELFF
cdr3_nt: TGTGCCAGCAGTGAACTAGCGGGAGTAGACACCGGGGAGCTGTTTTTT

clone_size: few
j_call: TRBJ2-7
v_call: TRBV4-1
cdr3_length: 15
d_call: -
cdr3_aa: CASSQLRDTSYEQYF
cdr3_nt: TGCGCCAGCAGCCAACTACGGGACACCTCCTACGAGCAGTACTTC

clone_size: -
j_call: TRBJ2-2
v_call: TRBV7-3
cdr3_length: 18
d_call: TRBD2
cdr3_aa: CASSPLGLAGGPTGELFF
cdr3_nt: TGCGCCAGCAGCCCCCTGGGACTAGCGGGAGGGCCGACCGGGGAGCTGTTTTTT

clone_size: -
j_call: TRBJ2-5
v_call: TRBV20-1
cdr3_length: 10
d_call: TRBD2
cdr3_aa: CSAREGTQYF
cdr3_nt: TGCAGTGCGAGGGAGGGGACCCAGTACTTC

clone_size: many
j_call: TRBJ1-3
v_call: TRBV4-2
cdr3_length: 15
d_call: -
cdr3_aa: CASSQDMLSGNTIYF
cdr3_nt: TGTGCCAGCAGCCAGGACATGTTATCGGGAAACACCATATATTTT

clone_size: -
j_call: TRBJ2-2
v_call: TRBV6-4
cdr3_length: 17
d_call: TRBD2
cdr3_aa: CASSGTSGRWNTGELFF
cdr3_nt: TGTGCCAGCAGTGGGACTAGCGGGAGGTGGAACACCGGGGAGCTGTTTTTT

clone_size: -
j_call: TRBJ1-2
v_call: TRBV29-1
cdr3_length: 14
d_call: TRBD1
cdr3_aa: CSARPGGQGDGYTF
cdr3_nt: TGCAGCGCCCGGCCTGGGGGACAGGGCGATGGCTACACCTTC

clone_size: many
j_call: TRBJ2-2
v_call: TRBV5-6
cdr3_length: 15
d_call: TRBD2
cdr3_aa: CASSLAGGATGELFF
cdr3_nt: TGTGCCAGCAGCTTGGCCGGGGGGGCCACCGGGGAGCTGTTTTTT

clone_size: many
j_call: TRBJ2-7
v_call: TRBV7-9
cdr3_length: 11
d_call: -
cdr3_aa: CASSLGDGQYF
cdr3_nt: TGTGCCAGCAGCTTAGGCGACGGGCAGTACTTC

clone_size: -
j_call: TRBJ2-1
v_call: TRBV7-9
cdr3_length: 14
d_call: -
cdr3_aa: CASSINRVGDEQFF
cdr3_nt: TGTGCCAGCAGCATCAACAGGGTTGGCGATGAGCAGTTCTTC

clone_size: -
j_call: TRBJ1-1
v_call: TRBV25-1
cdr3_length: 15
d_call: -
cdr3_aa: CASSEGGTLNTEAFF
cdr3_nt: TGTGCCAGCAGTGAAGGTGGTACGCTGAACACTGAAGCTTTCTTT

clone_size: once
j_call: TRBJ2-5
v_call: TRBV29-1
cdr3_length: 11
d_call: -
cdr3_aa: CSLAGLETQYF
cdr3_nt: TGCAGCTTAGCAGGGTTGGAGACCCAGTACTTC

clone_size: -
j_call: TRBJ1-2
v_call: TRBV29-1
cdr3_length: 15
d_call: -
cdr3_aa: CSVEDRENHRYGYTF
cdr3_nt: TGCAGCGTTGAAGATCGGGAGAACCATCGCTATGGCTACACCTTC

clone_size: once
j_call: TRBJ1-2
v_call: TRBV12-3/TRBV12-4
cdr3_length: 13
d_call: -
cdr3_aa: CASSEDTYEGYTF
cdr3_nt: TGTGCCAGCAGTGAGGACACTTACGAGGGCTACACCTTC

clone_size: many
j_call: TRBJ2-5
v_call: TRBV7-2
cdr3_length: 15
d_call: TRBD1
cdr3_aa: CASSYGQGYQETQYF
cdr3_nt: TGTGCCAGCAGCTACGGACAGGGCTACCAAGAGACCCAGTACTTC

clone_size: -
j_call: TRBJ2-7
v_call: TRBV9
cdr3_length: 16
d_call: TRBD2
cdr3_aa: CASSGGTSGRADEQYF
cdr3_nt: TGTGCCAGCAGCGGGGGGACTAGCGGGAGGGCGGACGAGCAGTACTTC

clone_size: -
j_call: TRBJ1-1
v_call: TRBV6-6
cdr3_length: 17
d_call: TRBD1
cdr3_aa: CASRTLPGQGMNTEAFF
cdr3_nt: TGTGCCAGCAGAACTCTCCCGGGACAGGGGATGAACACTGAAGCTTTCTTT

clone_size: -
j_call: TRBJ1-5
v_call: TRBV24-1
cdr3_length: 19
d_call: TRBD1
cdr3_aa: CATSDSIPGTGGTNQPQHF
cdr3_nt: TGTGCCACCAGTGATTCCATCCCCGGGACAGGGGGTACGAATCAGCCCCAGCATTTT

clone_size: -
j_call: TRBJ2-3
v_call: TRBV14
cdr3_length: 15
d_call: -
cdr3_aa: CASSRTPGLTDTQYF
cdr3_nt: TGTGCCAGCAGCCGGACACCGGGGCTCACAGATACGCAGTATTTT

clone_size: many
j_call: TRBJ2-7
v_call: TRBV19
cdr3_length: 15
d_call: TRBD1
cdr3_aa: CASSGWTGSIGEQYF
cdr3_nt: TGTGCCAGTAGTGGTTGGACAGGGAGTATAGGCGAGCAGTACTTC

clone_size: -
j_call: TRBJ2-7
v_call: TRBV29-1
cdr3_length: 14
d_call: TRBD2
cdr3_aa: CSRLAGGLPNEQYF
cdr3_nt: TGCAGCCGCCTAGCGGGAGGGCTCCCCAACGAGCAGTACTTC

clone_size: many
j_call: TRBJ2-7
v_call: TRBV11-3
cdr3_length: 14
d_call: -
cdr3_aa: CASSLEEGWYEQYF
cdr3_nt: TGTGCCAGCAGCTTAGAGGAGGGGTGGTACGAGCAGTACTTC

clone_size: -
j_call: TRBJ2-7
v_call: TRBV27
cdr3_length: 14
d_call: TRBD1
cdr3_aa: CASSVGRTGAEQYF
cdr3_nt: TGTGCCAGCAGTGTGGGACGTACAGGGGCGGAGCAGTACTTC

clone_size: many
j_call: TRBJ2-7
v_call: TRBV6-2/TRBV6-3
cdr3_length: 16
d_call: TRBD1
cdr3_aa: CASSPNPRDRAYEQYF
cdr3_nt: TGTGCCAGCAGCCCGAACCCCCGGGACAGGGCGTACGAGCAGTACTTC

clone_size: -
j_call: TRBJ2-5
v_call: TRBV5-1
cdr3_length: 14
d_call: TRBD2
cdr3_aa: CASRPTSDAETQYF
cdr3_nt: TGCGCCAGCAGGCCTACTAGCGACGCCGAGACCCAGTACTTC

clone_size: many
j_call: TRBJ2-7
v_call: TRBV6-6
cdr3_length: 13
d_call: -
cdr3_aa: CASGGDGSYEQYF
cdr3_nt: TGTGCCAGCGGCGGAGACGGGTCCTACGAGCAGTACTTC

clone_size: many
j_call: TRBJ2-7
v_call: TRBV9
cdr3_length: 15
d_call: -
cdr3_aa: CASSPPHGGAGEQYF
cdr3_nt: TGTGCCAGCAGCCCCCCCCACGGAGGGGCGGGTGAGCAGTACTTC

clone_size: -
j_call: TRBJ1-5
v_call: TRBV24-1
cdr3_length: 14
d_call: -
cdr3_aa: CATSVSYSNQPQHF
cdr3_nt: TGTGCCACCAGTGTGTCTTATAGCAATCAGCCCCAGCATTTT

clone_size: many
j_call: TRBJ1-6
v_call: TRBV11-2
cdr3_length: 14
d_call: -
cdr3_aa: CASTLDAGYSPLHF
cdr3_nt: TGTGCCAGCACTCTGGACGCCGGATATTCACCCCTCCACTTT

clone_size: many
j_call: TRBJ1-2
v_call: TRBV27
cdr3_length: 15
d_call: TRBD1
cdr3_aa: CASSHGQGADYGYTF
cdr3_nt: TGTGCCAGCAGTCACGGACAGGGGGCTGACTATGGCTACACCTTC

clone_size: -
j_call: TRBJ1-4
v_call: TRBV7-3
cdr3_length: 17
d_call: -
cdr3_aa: CASSPGGLKAYNEKLFF
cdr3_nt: TGTGCCAGCAGCCCCGGCGGTCTGAAGGCGTACAATGAAAAACTGTTTTTT

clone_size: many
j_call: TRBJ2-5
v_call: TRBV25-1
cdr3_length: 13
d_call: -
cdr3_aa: CASSGDMGETQYF
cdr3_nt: TGTGCCAGCAGTGGGGACATGGGAGAGACCCAGTACTTC

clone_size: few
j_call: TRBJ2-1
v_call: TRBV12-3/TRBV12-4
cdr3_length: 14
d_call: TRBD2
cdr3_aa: CASSEGLRDNEQFF
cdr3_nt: TGTGCCAGCAGCGAGGGACTAAGGGACAATGAGCAGTTCTTC

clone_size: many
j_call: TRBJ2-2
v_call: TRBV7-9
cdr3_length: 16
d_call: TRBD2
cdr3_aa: CASSPLAGALTGELFF
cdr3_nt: TGTGCCAGCAGCCCCTTAGCGGGAGCCCTCACCGGGGAGCTGTTTTTT

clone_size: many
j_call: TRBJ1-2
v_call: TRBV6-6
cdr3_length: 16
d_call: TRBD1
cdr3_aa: CASSYSLGQANYGYTF
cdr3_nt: TGTGCCAGCAGTTACTCATTGGGACAGGCTAACTATGGCTACACCTTC

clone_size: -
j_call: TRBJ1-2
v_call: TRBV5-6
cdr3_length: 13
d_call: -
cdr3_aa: CASSFGGGSGYTF
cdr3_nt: TGTGCCAGCAGCTTCGGAGGGGGTTCTGGCTACACCTTC

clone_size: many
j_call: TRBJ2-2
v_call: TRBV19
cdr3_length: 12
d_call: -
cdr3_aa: CASSIRRRELFF
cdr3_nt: TGTGCCAGTAGTATCCGGCGACGGGAGCTGTTTTTT

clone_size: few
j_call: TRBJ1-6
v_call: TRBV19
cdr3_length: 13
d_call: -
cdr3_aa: CASNGEYNSPLHF
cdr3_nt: TGTGCCAGTAATGGGGAGTATAATTCACCCCTCCACTTT

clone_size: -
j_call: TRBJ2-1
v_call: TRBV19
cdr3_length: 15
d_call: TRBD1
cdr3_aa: CASSVPGQGDGEQFF
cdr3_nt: TGTGCCAGTAGCGTTCCGGGACAGGGTGACGGTGAGCAGTTCTTC

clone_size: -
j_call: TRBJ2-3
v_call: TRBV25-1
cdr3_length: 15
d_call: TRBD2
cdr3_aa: CASRGLAGGLDTQYF
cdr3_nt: TGTGCCAGCAGGGGACTAGCGGGAGGGTTGGATACGCAGTATTTT

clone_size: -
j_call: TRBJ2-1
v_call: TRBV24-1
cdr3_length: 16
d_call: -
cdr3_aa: CATSATIVSEYNEQFF
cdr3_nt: TGTGCCACCAGTGCCACCATCGTAAGCGAGTACAATGAGCAGTTCTTC

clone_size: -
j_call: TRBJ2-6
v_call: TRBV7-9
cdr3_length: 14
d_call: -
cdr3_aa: CASSEAGGRNTEAF
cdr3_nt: TGTGCCAGCAGCGAGGCAGGGGGGCGGAACACTGAAGCTTTC

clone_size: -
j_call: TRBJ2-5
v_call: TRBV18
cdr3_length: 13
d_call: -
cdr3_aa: CASSPWTEETQYF
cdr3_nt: TGTGCCAGCTCACCGTGGACAGAAGAGACCCAGTACTTC

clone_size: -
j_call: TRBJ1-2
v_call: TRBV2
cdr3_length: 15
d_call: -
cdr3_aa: CASSVSQELVNGYTF
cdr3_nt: TGTGCCAGCAGTGTCTCACAGGAACTCGTCAATGGCTACACCTTC

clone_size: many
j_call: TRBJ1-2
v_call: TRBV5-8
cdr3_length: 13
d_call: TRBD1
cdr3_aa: CASSSDRGYGYTF
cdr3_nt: TGTGCCAGCAGCTCGGACAGGGGGTATGGCTACACCTTC

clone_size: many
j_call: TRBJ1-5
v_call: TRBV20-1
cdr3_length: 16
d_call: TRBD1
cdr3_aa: CSARDPGQGDNQPQHF
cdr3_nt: TGCAGTGCTAGAGATCCGGGACAGGGTGACAATCAGCCCCAGCATTTT

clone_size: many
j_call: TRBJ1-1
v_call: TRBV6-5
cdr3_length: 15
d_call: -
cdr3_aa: CASSTSWTVNTEAFF
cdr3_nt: TGTGCCAGCAGCACTTCCTGGACGGTGAACACTGAAGCTTTCTTT

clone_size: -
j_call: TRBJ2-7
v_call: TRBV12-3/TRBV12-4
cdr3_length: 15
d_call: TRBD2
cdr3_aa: CASSLGGTSNYEQYF
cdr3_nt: TGTGCCAGCAGTTTGGGAGGGACTAGCAACTACGAGCAGTACTTC

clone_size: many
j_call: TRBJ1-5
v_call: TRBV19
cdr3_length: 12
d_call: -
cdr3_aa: CASSDSDQPQHF
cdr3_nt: TGTGCCAGTAGTGACAGCGATCAGCCCCAGCATTTT